This TCR beta chain was recorded in a study of T cell responses to AZD1222 COVID-19 vaccine. Study-wide points: Spike was spanned by vaccine-associated CD4 TCRs, which were dominant at 160-218 and 743-854. Just five or six AZD1222 recipients tested seropositive at baseline. Researchers took repertoire samples only after the peak T cell response had come. Donors skewed white British and female; clonal diversity was possibly underestimated.

The CDR3 length is 15 residues. Germline V gene sequence: CDR1 SGDLS, CDR2 YYNGEE. V lost 0 bases to trimming and J lost 10 bases, with 17 bases between them. The repertoire was sequenced with immunoSEQ multiplex PCR; TCRdb's copy has only in-frame clones and lacks some. This repertoire shows about 110,000 clones, roughly 93% found once; its top ten account for 2.5% to 3%. In this sample, this clone turned up a few times. Antigen: not known. The sequence came from an adult who received the AZD1222 COVID-19 vaccine. The V gene is TRBV9, the J gene TRBJ2-1, with TRBD1 as a possible D gene (6 bases). The specimen was peripheral blood, collected 28 days after the second AZD1222 dose. The CDR3 is CASSVAGQPRGEQFF. In DNA, the CDR3 is TGTGCCAGCAGCGTAGCCGGACAGCCCCGCGGGGAGCAGTTCTTC.